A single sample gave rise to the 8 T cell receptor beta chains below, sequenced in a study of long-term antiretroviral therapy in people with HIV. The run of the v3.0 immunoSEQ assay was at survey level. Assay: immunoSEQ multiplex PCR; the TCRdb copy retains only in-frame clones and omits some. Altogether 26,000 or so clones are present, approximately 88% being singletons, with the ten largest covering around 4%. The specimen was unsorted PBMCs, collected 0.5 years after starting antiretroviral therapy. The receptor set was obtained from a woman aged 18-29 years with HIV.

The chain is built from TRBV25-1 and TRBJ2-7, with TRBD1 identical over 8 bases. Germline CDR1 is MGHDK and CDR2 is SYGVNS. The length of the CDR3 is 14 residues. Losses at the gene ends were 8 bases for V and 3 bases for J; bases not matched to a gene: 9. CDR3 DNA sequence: TGTGCCAGCGTAACTACCAGGGGGCACTACGAGCAGTACTTC. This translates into CASVTTRGHYEQYF.

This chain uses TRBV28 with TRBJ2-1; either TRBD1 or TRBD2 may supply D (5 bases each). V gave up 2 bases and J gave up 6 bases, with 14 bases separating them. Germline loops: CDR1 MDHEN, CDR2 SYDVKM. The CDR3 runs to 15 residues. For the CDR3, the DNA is TGTGCCAGCAGTTTACCCGGGACCAAGCGCAATGAGCAGTTCTTC. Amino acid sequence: CASSLPGTKRNEQFF.

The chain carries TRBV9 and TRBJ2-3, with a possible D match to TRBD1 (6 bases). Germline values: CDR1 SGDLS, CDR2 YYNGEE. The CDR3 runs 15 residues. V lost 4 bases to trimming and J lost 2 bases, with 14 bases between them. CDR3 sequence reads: CASSPQDRPTDTQYF. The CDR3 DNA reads TGTGCCAGCAGCCCCCAGGACAGACCCACAGATACGCAGTATTTT. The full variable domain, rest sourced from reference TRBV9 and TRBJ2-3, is DSGVTQTPKHLITATGQRVTLRCSPRSGDLSVYWYQQSLDQGLQFLIQYYNGEERAKGNILERFSAQQFPDLHSELNLSSLELGDSALYFCASSPQDRPTDTQYFGPGTRLTVL.

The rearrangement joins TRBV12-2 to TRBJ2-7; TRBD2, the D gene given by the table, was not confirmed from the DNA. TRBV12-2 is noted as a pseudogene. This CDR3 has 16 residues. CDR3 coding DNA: TGTGCAAGTCGCCCGGGGTGGGCAGGTCCCCCCTACGAGCAGTACTTC. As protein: CASRPGWAGPPYEQYF.

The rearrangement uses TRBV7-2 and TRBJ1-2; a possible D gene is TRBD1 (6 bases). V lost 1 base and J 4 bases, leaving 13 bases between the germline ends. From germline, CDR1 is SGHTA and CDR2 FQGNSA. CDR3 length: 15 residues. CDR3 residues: CASSLEGHPFYGYTF. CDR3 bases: TGTGCCAGCAGCTTAGAGGGACACCCTTTCTATGGCTACACCTTC.

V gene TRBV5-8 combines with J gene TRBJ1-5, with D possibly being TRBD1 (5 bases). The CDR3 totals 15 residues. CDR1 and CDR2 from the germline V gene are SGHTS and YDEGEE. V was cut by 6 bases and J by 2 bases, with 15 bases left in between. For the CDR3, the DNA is TGTGCCAGCACTTCCTTTAGGGGCCGCAATCAGCCCCAGCATTTT. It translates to CASTSFRGRNQPQHF. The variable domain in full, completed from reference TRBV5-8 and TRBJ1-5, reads EAGVTQSPTHLIKTRGQQATLRCSPISGHTSVYWYQQALGLGLQFLLWYDEGEERNRGNFPPRFSGRQFPNYSSELNVNALELEDSALYLCASTSFRGRNQPQHFGDGTRLSIL.

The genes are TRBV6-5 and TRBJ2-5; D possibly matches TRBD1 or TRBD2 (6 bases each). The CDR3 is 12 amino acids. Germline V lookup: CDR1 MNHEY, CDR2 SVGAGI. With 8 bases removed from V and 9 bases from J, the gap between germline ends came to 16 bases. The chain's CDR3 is CASHRVPGAQYF. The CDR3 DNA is TGTGCCAGCCACAGGGTACCGGGGGCCCAGTACTTC.

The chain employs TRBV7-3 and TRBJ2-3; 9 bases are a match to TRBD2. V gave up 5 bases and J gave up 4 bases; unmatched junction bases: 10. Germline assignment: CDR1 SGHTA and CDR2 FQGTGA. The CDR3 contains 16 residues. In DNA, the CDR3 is TGTGCCAGCAGCCAGTCTTTAGCGGGAGTAGCAGATACGCAGTATTTT. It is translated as CASSQSLAGVADTQYF.